Listed below are T cell receptor beta chains from one sample, sequenced in a study of identical twins. MiXCR, applied by TCRdb to the 5' RACE reads, yields one record per CDR3 protein. The table has some 1,700,000 distinct CDR3 sequences, about 30% seen once. The sequenced material came from cord blood. These receptors were collected from a newborn girl in good health. CDR3s include the opening cysteine and the closing phenylalanine or tryptophan. Each record gives: J gene, clone size, V gene, D gene, CDR3 DNA, CDR3 protein. A D gene is named only where the DNA matches it firmly. Expanded clones are given a class, and other clones once, few, many or no size at all.

J: TRBJ1-1
size: NA
V: TRBV25-1
D: TRBD1
DNA: TGTGCCAGCAGTGTGACAGGGGTAGCTGAAGCTTTCTTT
CDR3: CASSVTGVAEAFF

J: TRBJ2-5
size: many
V: TRBV6-1
D: TRBD2
DNA: TGTGCCAGCCGTGCATCACTAGCGGCACAAGAGACCCAGTACTTC
CDR3: CASRASLAAQETQYF

J: TRBJ2-4
size: few
V: TRBV5-1
D: TRBD2
DNA: TGCGCCAGCAGCCCACTAGCGGGGGGAATAGCCAAAAACATTCAGTACTTC
CDR3: CASSPLAGGIAKNIQYF

J: TRBJ2-1
size: few
V: TRBV6-5
D: NA
DNA: TGTGCCAGCGGATTCGGGACTTACAATGAGCAGTTCTTC
CDR3: CASGFGTYNEQFF

J: TRBJ1-2
size: many
V: TRBV7-2
D: NA
DNA: TGTGCCAGCAGCTTAGCGGCTACAGGGAACTATGGCTACACCTTC
CDR3: CASSLAATGNYGYTF

J: TRBJ1-1
size: NA
V: TRBV5-1
D: NA
DNA: TGCGCCAGCAGCTTGGCCTATACAGGTATCCCTTTAATGAACACTGAAGCTTTCTTT
CDR3: CASSLAYTGIPLMNTEAFF

J: TRBJ1-5
size: few
V: TRBV6-2/TRBV6-3
D: NA
DNA: TGTGCCAGCAGTTACCCCTCACCTCAGGGTAGCAATCAGCCCCAGCATTTT
CDR3: CASSYPSPQGSNQPQHF

J: TRBJ2-3
size: NA
V: TRBV20-1
D: NA
DNA: TGCAGTGCTCAACCCCGGGACTTCACAGATACGCAGTATTTT
CDR3: CSAQPRDFTDTQYF

J: TRBJ2-7
size: NA
V: TRBV27
D: TRBD2
DNA: TGTGCCAGCAGAGCCTGGGGCCTAGCGGGAGGCTACGAGCAGTACTTC
CDR3: CASRAWGLAGGYEQYF

J: TRBJ2-7
size: many
V: TRBV3-1
D: TRBD1
DNA: TGTGCCAGCAGCCAGGGACAGGTTTCCTACGAGCAGTACTTC
CDR3: CASSQGQVSYEQYF

J: TRBJ1-2
size: few
V: TRBV6-5
D: NA
DNA: TGTGCCAGCAGTTATAAGGCATCCACGGGCTACACCTTC
CDR3: CASSYKASTGYTF

J: TRBJ2-1
size: NA
V: TRBV2
D: NA
DNA: TGTGCCAGCAGTGCCGACTTATGGGGCAATGAGCAGTTCTTC
CDR3: CASSADLWGNEQFF

J: TRBJ2-2
size: once
V: TRBV24-1
D: NA
DNA: TGTGCCACCAGTGATTTCGAGGCCGGGGAGCTGTTTTTT
CDR3: CATSDFEAGELFF

J: TRBJ1-3
size: NA
V: TRBV5-1
D: NA
DNA: TGCGCCAGCAGGGAAACTGGAAACACCATATATTTT
CDR3: CASRETGNTIYF

J: TRBJ2-7
size: once
V: TRBV6-8
D: TRBD1
DNA: TGTGCCAGCGGTTACCCGGGACAGGGGAACGAGCAGTACTTC
CDR3: CASGYPGQGNEQYF

J: TRBJ2-6
size: many
V: TRBV29-1
D: TRBD1
DNA: TGCAGCGTTCCCAGGGGGATCTCCGGGGCCAACGTCCTGACTTTC
CDR3: CSVPRGISGANVLTF

J: TRBJ2-3
size: NA
V: TRBV11-2
D: NA
DNA: TGTGCCAGCAGCACGCCTTGGGGCACGGATACGCAGTATTTT
CDR3: CASSTPWGTDTQYF

J: TRBJ1-1
size: NA
V: TRBV5-1
D: NA
DNA: TGCGCCAGCAGCTCGGGGGGAAGTACTGAAGCTTTCTTT
CDR3: CASSSGGSTEAFF

J: TRBJ2-3
size: NA
V: TRBV7-2
D: TRBD2
DNA: TGTGCCAGCAGCTTAATCGCGCTTAGCGGGGGGTGGGGCACAGATACGCAGTATTTT
CDR3: CASSLIALSGGWGTDTQYF

J: TRBJ2-1
size: few
V: TRBV27
D: NA
DNA: TGTGCCAGCAGTAGACCGGGGGCCTTGAATGAGCAGTTCTTC
CDR3: CASSRPGALNEQFF

J: TRBJ1-1
size: few
V: TRBV9
D: NA
DNA: TGTGCCAGCAGCGTGGAGGGGGGGGCTAGGACTGAAGCTTTCTTT
CDR3: CASSVEGGARTEAFF

J: TRBJ2-3
size: NA
V: TRBV15
D: NA
DNA: TGTGCCACCAGCTCGGGTTTAGGCACAGATACGCAGTATTTT
CDR3: CATSSGLGTDTQYF

J: TRBJ2-1
size: few
V: TRBV21-1
D: NA
DNA: TGTGCCAGCAGCACGCAACCGGGACTAGCGGTTAATGAGCAGTTCTTC
CDR3: CASSTQPGLAVNEQFF

J: TRBJ1-4
size: NA
V: TRBV9
D: TRBD1
DNA: TGTGCCAGCAGCGTATATGGACAGGGGGCAACTAATGAAAAACTGTTTTTT
CDR3: CASSVYGQGATNEKLFF

J: TRBJ2-5
size: NA
V: TRBV5-6
D: NA
DNA: TGTGCCAGCAGCTTGGGGCAGCGGCTCTACAATGAGCAGTACTTC
CDR3: CASSLGQRLYNEQYF

J: TRBJ2-3
size: NA
V: TRBV20-1
D: NA
DNA: TGCAGTGCTACCGACGGGCAGGGAGGTAGCACAGATACGCAGTATTTT
CDR3: CSATDGQGGSTDTQYF

J: TRBJ2-1
size: NA
V: TRBV7-8
D: TRBD2
DNA: TGTGCCAGCAGCTTTAGGTGGGGACTAGCCTCCAATGAGCAGTTCTTC
CDR3: CASSFRWGLASNEQFF

J: TRBJ2-3
size: NA
V: TRBV15
D: NA
DNA: TGTGCCACCAGGAGGTCGCAGAGCACAGATACGCAGTATTTT
CDR3: CATRRSQSTDTQYF

J: TRBJ2-1
size: NA
V: TRBV20-1
D: NA
DNA: TGCAGTGCTACCAGGGGGGTGAGGTACAATGAGCAGTTCTTC
CDR3: CSATRGVRYNEQFF

J: TRBJ2-7
size: many
V: TRBV29-1
D: TRBD1
DNA: TGCAGCGTCGTTACCGGGACAGGGGGCTACGAGCAGTACTTC
CDR3: CSVVTGTGGYEQYF

J: TRBJ2-1
size: few
V: TRBV10-3
D: TRBD1
DNA: TGTGCCATCAGAGGGGACAGGTCTTACAATGAGCAGTTCTTC
CDR3: CAIRGDRSYNEQFF

J: TRBJ1-2
size: few
V: TRBV14
D: NA
DNA: TGTGCCAGCAGCCAAGGGGGCAGGGCCTATGGCTACACCTTC
CDR3: CASSQGGRAYGYTF

J: TRBJ2-7
size: NA
V: TRBV20-1
D: TRBD1
DNA: TGCAGTGCAGGCCGTGACAGGGGTTTTTACGAGCAGTACTTC
CDR3: CSAGRDRGFYEQYF

J: TRBJ2-7
size: NA
V: TRBV20-1
D: TRBD2
DNA: TGCAGTGCTAGAGATAGGCGGGGGAGCTCCTACGAGCAGTACTTC
CDR3: CSARDRRGSSYEQYF

J: TRBJ2-5
size: NA
V: TRBV7-9
D: TRBD1
DNA: TGTGCCAGCAACCGGGACAGGAAAGAGACCCAGTACTTC
CDR3: CASNRDRKETQYF

J: TRBJ2-1
size: few
V: TRBV24-1
D: TRBD2
DNA: TGTGCCACCAGTTTGACTAGCGGGAGGGCCTATGAGCAGTTCTTC
CDR3: CATSLTSGRAYEQFF

J: TRBJ2-5
size: few
V: TRBV5-1
D: NA
DNA: TGCGCCAGCAGCTTGTTAGGCGACGGGGAGACCCAGTACTTC
CDR3: CASSLLGDGETQYF

J: TRBJ1-5
size: NA
V: TRBV12-3/TRBV12-4
D: TRBD1
DNA: TGTGCCAGCAGTCCGTGGGACAGGGGCGCCGGGCAGCCCCAGCATTTT
CDR3: CASSPWDRGAGQPQHF

J: TRBJ1-2
size: NA
V: TRBV20-1
D: TRBD1
DNA: TGCAGTGCTAGGAACCTGGGGGACAGGGGTTTCCTTAACTATGGCTACACCTTC
CDR3: CSARNLGDRGFLNYGYTF

J: TRBJ1-1
size: many
V: TRBV27
D: TRBD1
DNA: TGTGCCAGCCGGACAGGGGTGAACACTGAAGCTTTCTTT
CDR3: CASRTGVNTEAFF

J: TRBJ2-7
size: NA
V: TRBV20-1
D: NA
DNA: TGCAGTGCTAAACCCACCTACAATGAGCAGTACTTC
CDR3: CSAKPTYNEQYF

J: TRBJ1-1
size: NA
V: TRBV20-1
D: NA
DNA: TGCAGTGCTAGAGTGCGTCTAGGCACTGAAGCTTTCTTT
CDR3: CSARVRLGTEAFF

J: TRBJ2-3
size: many
V: TRBV29-1
D: TRBD2
DNA: TGCAGCCCTCGTGGACTAGCGGGAGAAGTAGATACGCAGTATTTT
CDR3: CSPRGLAGEVDTQYF

J: TRBJ1-1
size: NA
V: TRBV28
D: NA
DNA: TGTGCCAGCAGTATCGGGACGCCGAACACTGAAGCTTTCTTT
CDR3: CASSIGTPNTEAFF

J: TRBJ2-3
size: NA
V: TRBV5-1
D: TRBD2
DNA: TGCGCCAGCAGCTTCGCCGGGACTAGCGGCACAGATACGCAGTATTTT
CDR3: CASSFAGTSGTDTQYF

J: TRBJ2-3
size: NA
V: TRBV9
D: TRBD1
DNA: TGTGCCGGCAGCGTAGGAGGACAGGGGGCGTCAGATACGCAGTATTTT
CDR3: CAGSVGGQGASDTQYF

J: TRBJ2-3
size: few
V: TRBV9
D: TRBD2
DNA: TGTGCCAGCAGCGTAGTACTAGCGGGAGGTGGAGATACGCAGTATTTT
CDR3: CASSVVLAGGGDTQYF

J: TRBJ2-5
size: once
V: TRBV10-3
D: TRBD2
DNA: TGTGCCATCAGATCCGGGACTAACGGTGAGACCCAGTACTTC
CDR3: CAIRSGTNGETQYF

J: TRBJ1-1
size: few
V: TRBV5-1
D: NA
DNA: TGCGCCAGCAGCCCGCCCCAACAGGGTGAAGCTTTCTTT
CDR3: CASSPPQQGEAFF

J: TRBJ1-1
size: few
V: TRBV7-8
D: TRBD1
DNA: TGTGCCAGCAGCTTAGATCGGGGACAGCTCAAAGGTTGGACGAACACTGAAGCTTTCTTT
CDR3: CASSLDRGQLKGWTNTEAFF

J: TRBJ2-3
size: NA
V: TRBV12-3/TRBV12-4
D: NA
DNA: TGTGCCAACAGTTTAGGACAGACTAGCACAGATACGCAGTATTTT
CDR3: CANSLGQTSTDTQYF

J: TRBJ1-4
size: NA
V: TRBV20-1
D: TRBD1
DNA: TGCGGGAAGTCGGGACAGGGATCCGAAAAACTGTTTTTT
CDR3: CGKSGQGSEKLFF

J: TRBJ2-3
size: few
V: TRBV4-2
D: NA
DNA: TGTGCCAGCAGCCGAGGACTGGGTCCGGATACGCAGTATTTT
CDR3: CASSRGLGPDTQYF

J: TRBJ1-2
size: NA
V: TRBV27
D: NA
DNA: TGTGCCAGCAGCCCCAACTATCTCGTCGCAGAGACTTACACCTTC
CDR3: CASSPNYLVAETYTF

J: TRBJ2-3
size: NA
V: TRBV19
D: NA
DNA: TGTGCCAGTAGTGCCTTCGAAGATACGCAGTATTTT
CDR3: CASSAFEDTQYF